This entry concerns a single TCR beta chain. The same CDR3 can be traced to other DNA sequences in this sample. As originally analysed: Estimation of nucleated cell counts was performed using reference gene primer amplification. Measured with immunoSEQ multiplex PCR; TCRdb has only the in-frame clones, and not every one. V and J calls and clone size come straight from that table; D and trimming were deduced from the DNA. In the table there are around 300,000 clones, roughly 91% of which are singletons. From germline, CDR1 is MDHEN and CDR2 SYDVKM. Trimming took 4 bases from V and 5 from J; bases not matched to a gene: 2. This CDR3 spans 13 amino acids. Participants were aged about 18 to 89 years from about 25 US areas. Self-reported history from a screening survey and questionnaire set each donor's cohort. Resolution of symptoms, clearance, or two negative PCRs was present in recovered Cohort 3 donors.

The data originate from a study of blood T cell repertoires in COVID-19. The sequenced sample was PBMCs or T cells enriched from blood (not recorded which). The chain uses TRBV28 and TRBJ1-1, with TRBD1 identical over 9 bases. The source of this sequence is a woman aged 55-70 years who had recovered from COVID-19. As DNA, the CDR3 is TGTGCCAGCAGTTCGGGACAGGGAACTGAAGCTTTCTTT. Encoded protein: CASSSGQGTEAFF.